Below are 27 T cell receptor beta chains sequenced from a single sample in a study of vaccination effects on CD4 cells after COVID-19. Cultured cells yielded isolated CD4+ T cells after around 10 days. Participants received two doses of either the BNT162b2 or mRNA-1273 vaccine. Their target antigens are unknown. Assay: immunoSEQ multiplex PCR; the TCRdb copy retains only in-frame clones and omits some. The sample holds some 70,000 clones, over 75% seen once. The sample here was CD4+ T cells from PBMCs cultured without peptide, taken after COVID-19 vaccination. These receptors were collected from a human donor who received a COVID-19 vaccine.

This chain links TRBV6-2 or TRBV6-3 with TRBJ2-3; D gene unclear. Deletions cut 2 bases from V and 1 base from J, with 10 bases between. Germline V gene data show CDR1 as MNHEY and CDR2 as SVGEGT. The CDR3 totals 15 residues. In DNA form, the CDR3 reads TGTGCCAGCAGTTACGGACGCCGCCGCACAGATACGCAGTATTTT. It encodes CASSYGRRRTDTQYF.

V and J are TRBV6-1 and TRBJ2-5; D gene unclear. This CDR3 region has 15 residues. Germline V lookup: CDR1 MNHNS, CDR2 SASEGT. V lost 2 bases and J 4 bases, leaving 14 bases between the germline ends. CDR3 amino acids: CASSESGRVRETQYF. The CDR3 DNA follows: TGTGCCAGCAGTGAATCAGGAAGGGTGCGAGAGACCCAGTACTTC.

This clone was picked up a small number of times. As DNA, the CDR3 is TGTGCCAGCTCACCAAACCCAGGCACAGATACGCAGTATTTT. Its translation: CASSPNPGTDTQYF. V usage is TRBV18 and J usage is TRBJ2-3; the D is unclear. V was trimmed by 2 bases and J by 1 base, leaving 7 bases between them. CDR3 length: 14 residues. Germline loops: CDR1 KGHSH, CDR2 LQKENI.

The gene calls are TRBV5-1 and TRBJ2-4; D gene ambiguous. V was clipped by 1 base and J by 0 bases, with 5 bases between them. In germline, CDR1 is SGHRS, CDR2 YFSETQ. This CDR3 has 14 residues. CDR3 loop: CASSLTVAKNIQYF. DNA for the CDR3: TGCGCCAGCAGCTTGACGGTAGCCAAAAACATTCAGTACTTC.

The CDR3 DNA sequence: TGTGCCAGCAGTACACTTGGCACAGATACGCAGTATTTT. It specifies CASSTLGTDTQYF. This chain joins TRBV25-1 and TRBJ2-3, with unresolved D. Trimming pared 5 bases from V and 1 base from J, leaving 7 bases between. This CDR3 is built from 13 residues. Per germline, CDR1 MGHDK and CDR2 SYGVNS.

This clone was recorded a few times. CDR3 loop: CASSGSGPHTGELFF. The CDR3 nucleotides read TGTGCCAGCAGCGGGTCCGGACCGCACACCGGGGAGCTGTTTTTT. The chain combines TRBV5-4 with TRBJ2-2; D is unclear. The germline gives CDR1 SGHNT, CDR2 YYREEE (reference sequence). V lost 4 bases and J lost 3, with 13 bases in between. The CDR3 loop spans 15 amino acids.

The rearrangement joins TRBV20-1 to TRBJ1-2, with a weak D call TRBD1 (5 bases). The germline V gene has CDR1 DFQATT and CDR2 SNEGSKA (reference sequence). Trimming shortened V by 5 bases and J by 10 bases, and 14 bases separated the two germline ends. The CDR3 covers 11 residues. CDR3 DNA: TGCAGTGCTGTTGACAGACGGACCTACACCTTC. This encodes CSAVDRRTYTF.

This clone showed up just once. The gene calls are TRBV6-1 and TRBJ1-5; 7 bases are a match to TRBD1. This CDR3 is built from 16 residues. Germline V lookup: CDR1 MNHNS, CDR2 SASEGT. Losses at the gene ends were 0 bases for V and 7 bases for J; bases not matched to a gene: 9. The CDR3 DNA reads TGTGCCAGCAGTGAAGCTTTCGGGGGGGGACAGCAGCCCCAGCATTTT. It specifies CASSEAFGGGQQPQHF.

This chain uses TRBV4-3 with TRBJ2-5, with 7 positions matching TRBD2. CDR3 length: 15 residues. V lost 2 bases to trimming and J lost 4 bases; unmatched junction nucleotides: 7. Germline V gives CDR1 LGHNA, CDR2 YSLEER. The CDR3 nucleotides read TGCGCCAGCAGCCAACAAACGGGGGAGGGAGAGACCCAGTACTTC. As protein: CASSQQTGEGETQYF.

The V and J genes are TRBV27 and TRBJ2-2, with 10 positions matching TRBD2. CDR1 is MNHEY and CDR2 is SMNVEV in the germline V gene (reference sequence). CDR3 length: 14 amino acids. V dropped 7 bases and J dropped 5; count of bases not matched to a gene: 4. CDR3 bases: TGTGCCAGCACCCCTAGCGGGGGAACCGGGGAGCTGTTTTTT. This translates into CASTPSGGTGELFF.

The chain combines TRBV18 with TRBJ2-3, with 7 bases fitting TRBD2. J was trimmed by 2 bases and V by 0 bases; bases with no gene match: 2. This CDR3 has 15 amino acids. CDR1 is KGHSH and CDR2 is LQKENI in the germline V gene. The CDR3 coding sequence is TGTGCCAGCTCACCACCGGGGGGGATCACAGATACGCAGTATTTT. Translating gives CASSPPGGITDTQYF.

CDR3 sequence: CASSQDMTGDNSPLHF. The CDR3 DNA is TGTGCCAGCAGCCAAGATATGACAGGGGATAATTCACCCCTCCACTTT. The chain uses TRBV4-2 and TRBJ1-6, with 8 bases aligning to TRBD1. The CDR3 contains 16 residues. The V gene's germline CDR1 is LGHNA and CDR2 YNFKEQ. Unmatched junction bases numbered 3, after V lost 0 bases and J lost 5 bases.

This chain links TRBV5-1 with TRBJ2-5; D is unresolved. Trimming took 0 bases from V and 1 from J, leaving 13 bases between them. Germline CDR1 reads SGHRS; CDR2 reads YFSETQ. The CDR3 consists of 16 residues. The CDR3 coding sequence is TGCGCCAGCAGCTTGGCCATCTCGATAGCCCAAGAGACCCAGTACTTC. The encoded protein is CASSLAISIAQETQYF.

This clone was seen a few times. The chain carries TRBV12-5 and TRBJ2-6; a weak D match, TRBD2 (6 bases). Germline lookup yields CDR1 LGHNT and CDR2 FRNRAP. This CDR3 comprises 19 residues. V was trimmed by 0 bases and J by 2 bases, leaving 17 bases between them. This CDR3 reads CASGLVPDGSLPGANVLTF. DNA of the CDR3: TGTGCTAGTGGTTTGGTACCCGACGGGAGTCTGCCTGGGGCCAACGTCCTGACTTTC.

The CDR3 loop reads CASRTGGQYEQYV. Written as DNA, the CDR3 is TGTGCCAGCCGGACAGGGGGGCAATACGAGCAGTACGTC. The J gene is TRBJ2-7, the V gene TRBV6-1; 10 nucleotides line up with TRBD1. This CDR3 is built from 13 residues. The V gene end was trimmed by 8 bases and the J gene end by 4 bases; junction bases not matched to a gene: 5. The germline V gene encodes CDR1 MNHNS and CDR2 SASEGT.

The count of this clone is one. The CDR3 DNA reads TGTGCCAGCAGCTTAGTTGGACAGGGTAGCACAGATACGCAGTATTTT. It is translated as CASSLVGQGSTDTQYF. The chain recombines TRBV7-2 with TRBJ2-3, with 8 bases that match TRBD1. Germline V gene data show CDR1 as SGHTA and CDR2 as FQGNSA. The junction had 3 bases not matched to a gene; V was cut back by 1 base and J by 0 bases. CDR3 length: 16 residues.

The chain couples TRBV24-1 to TRBJ2-1; maybe TRBD1 (6 bases). Germline CDR1 is KGHDR and CDR2 is SFDVKD. The length of the CDR3 is 15 residues. V lost 4 bases and J 7 bases, leaving 16 bases between the germline ends. The chain's CDR3 is CATSDPSGTPNEQFF. The CDR3 bases are TGTGCCACCAGTGACCCATCCGGGACACCGAATGAGCAGTTCTTC.

The chain carries TRBV30 and TRBJ2-2; no firm D call. Germline V CDR1 and CDR2: GTSNPN, SVGIG (reference sequence). V was shortened by 0 bases and J by 5 bases, with 13 bases between the two germline ends. This CDR3 region has 15 residues. The CDR3 DNA is TGTGCCTGGAGTGTACAGACGGTAGCAACCGGGGAGCTGTTTTTT. It codes for CAWSVQTVATGELFF.

A few counts support this clone. The V and J genes are TRBV12-5 and TRBJ1-1; possibly TRBD1 for D (5 bases). V was clipped by 9 bases and J by 2 bases, with 10 bases between them. The CDR3 sequence is 12 residues long. The germline V gene encodes CDR1 LGHNT and CDR2 FRNRAP. CDR3: CARNRKNTEAFF. The CDR3 coding sequence is TGTGCTAGGAACAGGAAAAACACTGAAGCTTTCTTT. The full variable domain, in which reference TRBV12-5 and TRBJ1-1 provide the parts outside the CDR3, is DARVTQTPRHKVTEMGQEVTMRCQPILGHNTVFWYRQTMMQGLELLAYFRNRAPLDDSGMPKDRFSAEMPDATLATLKIQPSEPRDSAVYFCARNRKNTEAFFGQGTRLTVV.

The chain uses TRBV2 and TRBJ2-2, with D unresolved. In germline, CDR1 is SNHLY, CDR2 FYNNEI. Trimming took off 2 bases at V and 4 bases at J, with 11 bases between the two ends. The CDR3 totals 15 residues. CDR3: CASSERKGITGELFF. For the CDR3, the DNA is TGTGCCAGCAGTGAACGGAAAGGTATCACCGGGGAGCTGTTTTTT.

The V call is TRBV24-1, the J call TRBJ1-3; D remains unclear. Germline V lookup: CDR1 KGHDR, CDR2 SFDVKD. The CDR3 is 15 amino acids. The ends were cut back, 5 bases at V and 3 bases at J, with 13 bases in the middle. CDR3 coding DNA: TGTGCCACCAGTGCGGCAGCTACCTTTGGAAACACCATATATTTT. Its protein is CATSAAATFGNTIYF.

This clone was counted once. The rearrangement uses TRBV3-1 (or the pseudogene TRBV3-2) and TRBJ2-5; 11 bases map to TRBD1. The V gene end was trimmed by 1 base and the J gene end by 3 bases; junction bases not matched to a gene: 13. The CDR3 totals 19 residues. Germline V gives CDR1 LGHDT, CDR2 YNNKEL (reference sequence). The CDR3 is CASSQGYGTGGLPKETQYF. The CDR3 DNA reads as TGTGCCAGCAGCCAAGGGTATGGGACAGGGGGATTGCCTAAAGAGACCCAGTACTTC.

The chain has TRBV10-1 and TRBJ1-5, with no clear D. CDR3 length: 13 amino acids. Deletions cut 5 bases from V and 3 bases from J, with 8 bases between. Germline-derived CDR1 and CDR2 are WNHNN and SYGVQD (reference sequence). CDR3 sequence reads: CASSYSSNQPQHF. For the CDR3, the DNA is TGCGCCAGCAGTTACAGCTCCAATCAGCCCCAGCATTTT.

The V gene is TRBV24-1, the J gene TRBJ1-1, with D possibly TRBD1 on 6 matching bases. V was trimmed by 6 bases and J by 6 bases, leaving 19 bases between them. Germline-derived CDR1 and CDR2 are KGHDR and SFDVKD. This CDR3 region has 15 residues. CDR3 sequence reads: CATSKGGTGGAEAFF. CDR3 coding DNA: TGTGCCACCAGTAAGGGTGGTACTGGGGGCGCTGAAGCTTTCTTT.

CDR3: CASSPRAGRDQPQHF. CDR3 sequence (DNA): TGTGCCAGCAGCCCCAGAGCCGGACGGGATCAGCCCCAGCATTTT. This chain connects TRBV7-2 to TRBJ1-5; D uncertain. V lost 5 bases and J 5 bases, leaving 16 bases between the germline ends. CDR3 length: 15 amino acids. Germline V gene data show CDR1 as SGHTA and CDR2 as FQGNSA.

J is TRBJ2-3 and V is TRBV28; D gene unclear. The CDR3 consists of 14 residues. CDR1 MDHEN and CDR2 SYDVKM come from the germline V gene. V was shortened by 4 bases and J by 5 bases, with 13 bases between the two germline ends. As DNA, the CDR3 is TGTGCCAGCAGTTCGACAAGGGATGGAGATACGCAGTATTTT. Protein: CASSSTRDGDTQYF.

This clone showed up just once. The rearrangement uses TRBV14 and TRBJ2-7; 11 positions agree with TRBD1. The CDR3 has 14 amino acids. The V gene's germline CDR1 is SGHDN and CDR2 FVKESK. The ends lost 4 bases at V and 4 bases at J; junction bases unmatched: 3. The DNA for the CDR3 is TGTGCCAGCAGCCCAGGACAGGGGGCATACGAGCAGTACGTC. Translated, it gives CASSPGQGAYEQYV.